This TCR beta chain was retrieved from a study of vaccination effects on CD4 cells after COVID-19. Turning to the study itself: Either the mRNA-1273 or the BNT162b2 vaccine was given to participants as two doses.

Antigen-specific CD4+ T cells were first expanded with viral peptide pools by the ViraFEST assay and only then sequenced. The culture ran for about 11 days, and then CD4+ T cells were isolated. The healthy vaccine recipients, who had no prior SARS-CoV-2 infection, showed negative nucleocapsid antibodies. Profiling relied on immunoSEQ multiplex PCR, and the TCRdb table lists in-frame clones only, not all of them. The sample lists about 28,000 clones; around 80% were seen once. Study-wide results and caveats: Clones that were induced by infection or by vaccine showed marked contraction late after vaccination.

A word on this clone: As yet, its antigen is unknown.

The source was CD4+ T cells from PBMCs cultured with SARS-CoV-2 spike peptides, collected before COVID-19 vaccination. This TCR derives from a human donor who received a COVID-19 vaccine.

The CDR3 bases are TGTGCCAGCAGCTTAAGTAGAGGGGGTCGCGGGAGGGCCTGGTCCGGGCAGTTCTTC. Translating it yields CASSLSRGGRGRAWSGQFF. V gene TRBV7-8 combines with J gene TRBJ2-1; TRBD2 agrees at 9 bases. The CDR3 sequence is 19 residues long. The germline CDR1 and CDR2 sequences are SGHVS and FQNEAQ. Unmatched junction bases numbered 23, after V lost 2 bases and J lost 12 bases.